Listed below are T cell receptor beta chains from one sample, sequenced in a study of T cell changes during pregnancy in multiple sclerosis. Clones were read by immunoSEQ multiplex PCR, and TCRdb kept only the in-frame ones, dropping some. Found here are 50,000 or so clones, around 92% of them singletons; the top ten hold less than 2.5%. The specimen was peripheral blood, collected in the third trimester of pregnancy. These receptors all stem from a female donor with multiple sclerosis, enrolled in a pregnancy study. The CDR3 runs from the conserved cysteine through the conserved F or W. D genes are given only for firm matches. Not all rows give a size; the values are once, few, many and, for expanded clones, a class.

v_call,clone_size,j_call,d_call,cdr3_nt,cdr3_aa
TRBV6-6,-,TRBJ2-7,TRBD2,TGTGCCAGCAGTTCTAGCGGCACGGGCGAGCAGTACTTC,CASSSSGTGEQYF
TRBV11-2,-,TRBJ1-2,-,TGTGCCAGCACGGACAGCTTTTCTTCCTATGGCTACACCTTC,CASTDSFSSYGYTF
TRBV19,few,TRBJ1-5,-,TGTGCCAGTAGCCTCGACAGACCCAATCAGCCCCAGCATTTT,CASSLDRPNQPQHF
TRBV7-9,-,TRBJ2-1,-,TGTGCCAGCAGCGATAGGGGTCCACCAGATGAGCAGTTCTTC,CASSDRGPPDEQFF
TRBV7-2,-,TRBJ1-2,-,TGTGCCAGCAGCTTATCAGCAGGAAACTATGGCTACACCTTC,CASSLSAGNYGYTF
TRBV11-2,-,TRBJ2-5,TRBD2,TGTGCCAGCAGCCCCGGAGGCGGGGGTCGGGGCCAAGAGACCCAGTACTTC,CASSPGGGGRGQETQYF
TRBV18,-,TRBJ2-7,TRBD2,TGTGCCAGCTCACCATCCGGCCTAGCGGGAGGATACGAGCAGTACTTC,CASSPSGLAGGYEQYF
TRBV5-4,-,TRBJ2-7,TRBD2,TGTGCCAGCAGCGCAACTAGCGGGAAAAGCTACGAGCAGTACTTC,CASSATSGKSYEQYF
TRBV30,once,TRBJ1-4,-,TGTGCCTGGAGTGTTTTGGACAAGATAGGGGAAAAACTGTTTTTT,CAWSVLDKIGEKLFF
TRBV15,-,TRBJ2-3,-,TGTGCCACCAGCAGAGGGGCAGGAAGCACAGATACGCAGTATTTT,CATSRGAGSTDTQYF
TRBV19,-,TRBJ2-5,-,TGTGCCACTTCCAAGGGAGGCGGCCAAGAGACCCAGTACTTC,CATSKGGGQETQYF